The TCR beta chain described here comes from a study of cytomegalovirus exposure and HLA in healthy donors. Points from the study as a whole: A list of roughly 160 TCR beta chains associated with cytomegalovirus was given.

The CDR3 consists of 17 residues. Trimming removed 5 bases from V and 0 bases from J; junction bases left unmatched: 10. The V gene's germline CDR1 is SGHVS and CDR2 FNYEAQ. Note on this clone: Its antigen is not known.

Libraries were prepared by immunoSEQ multiplex PCR; TCRdb keeps only in-frame clonotypes and omits some of them. Of approximately 170,000 clones listed, about four fifths are singletons. Sequenced: PBMCs. The receptor was derived from a man under 40 in good health and CMV-seropositive. This chain connects TRBV7-6 to TRBJ2-1; 7 bases fit TRBD2. The CDR3 loop is CASSPTLGGSSYNEQFF. CDR3 DNA: TGTGCCAGCAGCCCAACTCTCGGGGGGAGCTCCTACAATGAGCAGTTCTTC.